This entry is about one T cell receptor beta chain. This sample was taken from a study of blood T cell repertoires in COVID-19. The wider study: Donors in the United States, Italy and Spain gave samples during acute or convalescent COVID-19. PBMCs, B-cell-depleted T cells, or T cells were the source of the cDNA or gDNA that made up the material.

The V end lost 0 bases, the J end lost 0 bases, and 17 bases lay between the germline ends. CDR3 length: 18 amino acids. Germline V lookup: CDR1 LNHNV, CDR2 YYDKDF (reference sequence). Study processing details: Reference gene primers were amplified, and this amplification served to estimate nucleated cell counts. Assay: immunoSEQ multiplex PCR; the TCRdb copy retains only in-frame clones and omits some. V and J calls and clone size are given by that table; D and trimming were obtained from the DNA. The table lists over 120,000 clones, 75% to 85% of them singletons, with roughly 4.7% in the top ten. The chain links TRBV15 to TRBJ1-1; D unclear. The clonotype originates from an elderly woman with active or convalescent COVID-19. The sample was peripheral blood. CDR3 nucleotides: TGTGCCACCAGCAGAGATTACTGGGCCCGGGGTATGAACACTGAAGCTTTCTTT. Translation gives CATSRDYWARGMNTEAFF.